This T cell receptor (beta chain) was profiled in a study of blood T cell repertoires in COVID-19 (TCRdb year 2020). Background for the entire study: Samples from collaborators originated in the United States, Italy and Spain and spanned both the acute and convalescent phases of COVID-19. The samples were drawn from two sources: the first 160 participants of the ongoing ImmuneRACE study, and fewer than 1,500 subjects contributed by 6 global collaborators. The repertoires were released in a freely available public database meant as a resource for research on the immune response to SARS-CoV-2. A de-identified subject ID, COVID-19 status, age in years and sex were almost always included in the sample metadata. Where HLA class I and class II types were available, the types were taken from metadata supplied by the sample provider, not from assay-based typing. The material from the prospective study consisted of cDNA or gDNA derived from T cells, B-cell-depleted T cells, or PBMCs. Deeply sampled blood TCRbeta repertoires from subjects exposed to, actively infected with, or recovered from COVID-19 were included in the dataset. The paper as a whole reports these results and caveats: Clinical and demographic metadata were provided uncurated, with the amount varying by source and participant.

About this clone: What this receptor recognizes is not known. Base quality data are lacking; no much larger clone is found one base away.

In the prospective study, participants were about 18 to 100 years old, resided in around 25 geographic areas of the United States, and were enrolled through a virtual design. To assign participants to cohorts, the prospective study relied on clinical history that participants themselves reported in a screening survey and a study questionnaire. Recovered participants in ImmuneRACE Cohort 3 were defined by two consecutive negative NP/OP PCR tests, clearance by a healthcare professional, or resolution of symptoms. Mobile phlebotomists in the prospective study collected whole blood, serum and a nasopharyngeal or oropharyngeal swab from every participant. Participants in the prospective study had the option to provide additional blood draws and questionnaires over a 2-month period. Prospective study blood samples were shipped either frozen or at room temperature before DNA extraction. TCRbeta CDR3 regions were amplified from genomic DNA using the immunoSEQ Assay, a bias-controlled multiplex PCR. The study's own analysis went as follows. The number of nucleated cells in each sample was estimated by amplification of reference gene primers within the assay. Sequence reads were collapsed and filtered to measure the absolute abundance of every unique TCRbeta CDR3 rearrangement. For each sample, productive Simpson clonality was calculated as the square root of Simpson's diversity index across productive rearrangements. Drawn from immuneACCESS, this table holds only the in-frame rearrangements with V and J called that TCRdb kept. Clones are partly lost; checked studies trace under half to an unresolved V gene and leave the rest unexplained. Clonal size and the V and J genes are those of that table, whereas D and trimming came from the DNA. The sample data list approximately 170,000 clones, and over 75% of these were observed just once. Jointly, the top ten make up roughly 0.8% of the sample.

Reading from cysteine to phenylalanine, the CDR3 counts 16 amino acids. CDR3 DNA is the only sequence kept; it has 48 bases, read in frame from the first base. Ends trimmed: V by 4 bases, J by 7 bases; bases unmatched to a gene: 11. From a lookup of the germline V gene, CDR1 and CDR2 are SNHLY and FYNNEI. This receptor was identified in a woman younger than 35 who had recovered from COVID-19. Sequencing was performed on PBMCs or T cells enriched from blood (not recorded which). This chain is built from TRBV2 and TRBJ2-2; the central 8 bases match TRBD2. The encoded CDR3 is CASSATGTSLVGELFF. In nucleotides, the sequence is TGTGCCAGCAGTGCGACCGGGACTAGTTTGGTCGGGGAGCTGTTTTTT.